The T cell receptor (beta chain) described here comes from a study of CD8 T cells in ankylosing spondylitis. General observations from the study: A TCR beta motif of several highly homologous variants seemed to mark ankylosing spondylitis blood.

This clonotype was detected only a few times. The antigen remains undetermined. This CDR3 comprises 15 residues. Germline CDR1 reads SGHRS; CDR2 reads YFSETQ. V lost 6 bases and J lost 4; bases outside the gene matches: 6. Preparation of TCR beta libraries was done by quantitative 5'-RACE with molecular barcodes. One entry per CDR3 protein results from TCRdb running MiXCR on the 5' RACE reads. The sample holds 700,000 to 1,000,000 distinct CDR3 sequences, around 11% seen once. Material: blood, either unsorted or a sorted T cell fraction (not recorded which). This receptor was obtained from a male donor with ankylosing spondylitis. The chain has TRBV5-1 and TRBJ2-2, with 10 bases identical to TRBD2. CDR3 region: CASTFGLAVTGELFF. For the CDR3, the DNA is TGCGCCAGCACATTTGGACTAGCGGTCACCGGGGAGCTGTTTTTT.